Below are 20 T cell receptor beta chains sequenced from a single sample in a study of blood T cell repertoires in COVID-19. TCRdb's copy holds only in-frame clones and misses some; the assay was immunoSEQ multiplex PCR. The sample shows some 300,000 clones, approximately 86% of them seen only once. Sequencing input: peripheral blood. The receptors shown here come from a woman between 65 and 79 years old with COVID-19, enrolled during active disease.

V usage is TRBV5-6 and J usage is TRBJ2-3; TRBD1 agrees at 9 bases. CDR1 is SGHDT, CDR2 YYEEEE, per germline. The junction had 6 bases not matched to a gene; V was cut back by 4 bases and J by 0 bases. The CDR3 totals 16 residues. CDR3 in DNA: TGTGCCAGCAGCCGCTTTGGGACAGGGAGCACAGATACGCAGTATTTT. This gives the protein CASSRFGTGSTDTQYF.

This clone was picked up one time. The chain uses TRBV7-2 and TRBJ2-2; TRBD2 might be the D (6 bases). V dropped 3 bases and J dropped 6 bases, with 14 bases sitting between them. Germline V lookup: CDR1 SGHTA, CDR2 FQGNSA. This CDR3 region has 15 residues. For the CDR3, the DNA is TGTGCCAGCAGCTTGGGGGGAGGATGGCCCGGGGAGCTGTTTTTT. This gives the protein CASSLGGGWPGELFF.

The rearrangement links TRBV19 to TRBJ1-2; the D gene is possibly TRBD1 (5 bases). This CDR3 is built from 11 residues. The germline V and J ends were trimmed by 11 bases and 1 base, with 8 bases remaining between them. Germline V CDR1 and CDR2: LNHDA, SQIVND (reference sequence). The DNA of the CDR3 is TGTGCCTGCCAGGGTAACTATGGCTACACCTTC. It yields the protein CACQGNYGYTF.

The chain uses TRBV5-4 and TRBJ1-2, with D possibly being TRBD1 (5 bases). The CDR3 loop spans 14 amino acids. Germline CDR1 SGHNT, CDR2 YYREEE (reference sequence). V lost 4 bases to trimming and J lost 4 bases, with 14 bases between them. This CDR3 reads CASSPQGASYGYTF. The CDR3 DNA follows: TGTGCCAGCAGCCCCCAGGGTGCCTCCTATGGCTACACCTTC.

The J gene is TRBJ1-6, the V gene TRBV6-5, with TRBD1 identical over 10 bases. V was clipped by 0 bases and J by 8 bases; unmatched bases: 1. Per the germline V gene, CDR1 is MNHEY and CDR2 is SVGAGI. The CDR3 consists of 15 residues. The CDR3 protein is CASSYSDRGDSPLHF. The CDR3 DNA sequence: TGTGCCAGCAGTTACTCGGACAGGGGGGATTCACCCCTCCACTTT.

The chain combines TRBV21-1 with TRBJ1-6; the D call TRBD1 from the table was never checked on the DNA. TRBV21-1 counts as a pseudogene. This CDR3 comprises 17 residues. CDR3 sequence reads: CASSWGDSVSYNSPLHF. The CDR3 DNA reads TGTGCCAGCAGCTGGGGGGACAGCGTCTCCTATAATTCACCCCTCCACTTT.

The V and J genes are TRBV5-1 and TRBJ2-3; 10 bases map to TRBD1. The V gene's germline CDR1 is SGHRS and CDR2 YFSETQ. This CDR3 is built from 15 residues. V gave up 4 bases and J gave up 4 bases; unmatched junction bases: 6. The CDR3 DNA sequence: TGCGCCAGCAGCCCGACAGGGGGCCAAGCAGATACGCAGTATTTT. Its protein product is CASSPTGGQADTQYF.

This chain joins TRBV19 and TRBJ1-6; D remains ambiguous. This CDR3 has 14 amino acids. Germline V gives CDR1 LNHDA, CDR2 SQIVND (reference sequence). The germline V and J ends were trimmed by 2 bases and 8 bases, with 10 bases remaining between them. The CDR3 sequence: CASSISPPDSPLHF. CDR3 sequence (DNA): TGTGCCAGTAGTATAAGCCCGCCGGATTCACCCCTCCACTTT.

V and J are TRBV6-5 and TRBJ1-1, with a tentative D call TRBD1 (5 bases). Trimming removed 2 bases at V and 5 bases at J, with 15 bases between. The CDR3 has 15 residues. The germline CDR1 and CDR2 sequences are MNHEY and SVGAGI. The CDR3 DNA reads as TGTGCCAGCAGTTACACCGGGGGGGGTGGGACTGAAGCTTTCTTT. Translating gives CASSYTGGGGTEAFF.

The rearrangement uses TRBV7-8 and TRBJ1-2; D not certain. The V and J ends lost 5 bases and 3 bases respectively, with 10 bases between them. Germline assignment: CDR1 SGHVS and CDR2 FQNEAQ. The CDR3 consists of 13 residues. CDR3 amino acids: CASSRAGDYGYTF. Written as DNA, the CDR3 is TGTGCCAGCAGCCGGGCCGGGGACTATGGCTACACCTTC.

The chain recombines TRBV11-2 with TRBJ1-1; D may be TRBD1 (6 bases). Between the trimmed V and J ends, which lost 4 bases and 6 bases, there was a span of 18 bases. Germline values: CDR1 SGHAT, CDR2 FQNNGV. The length of the CDR3 is 15 residues. The DNA for the CDR3 is TGTGCCAGCAGCTCAAAGGGTGACAGGAGGTCTGAAGCTTTCTTT. Amino acid sequence: CASSSKGDRRSEAFF.

This chain connects TRBV3-1 (or the pseudogene TRBV3-2) to TRBJ2-2; 8 nucleotides match TRBD1. Looked up from germline, CDR1 is LGHDT and CDR2 is YNNKEL (reference sequence). The CDR3 sequence is 17 residues long. Unmatched junction bases numbered 5, after V lost 1 base and J lost 1 base. The CDR3 is CASSQVNRGWNTGELFF. CDR3 nucleotide sequence: TGTGCCAGCAGCCAAGTCAACAGGGGGTGGAACACCGGGGAGCTGTTTTTT.

The chain joins TRBV28 to TRBJ2-7, with D tentatively TRBD2 (5 bases). Germline loops: CDR1 MDHEN, CDR2 SYDVKM. The CDR3 covers 14 residues. V was trimmed by 3 bases and J by 6 bases, leaving 15 bases between them. In DNA form, the CDR3 reads TGTGCCAGCAGTTTCCGGGGTGAGGGTGGCGAGCAGTACTTC. It yields the protein CASSFRGEGGEQYF. Filled out from reference TRBV28 and TRBJ2-7, the complete variable domain reads DVKVTQSSRYLVKRTGEKVFLECVQDMDHENMFWYRQDPGLGLRLIYFSYDVKMKEKGDIPEGYSVSREKKERFSLILESASTNQTSMYLCASSFRGEGGEQYFGPGTRLTVT.

V usage is TRBV25-1 and J usage is TRBJ1-1; D is undetermined. V lost 1 base and J lost 13, with 28 bases in between. The CDR3 is 17 amino acids. From germline, CDR1 is MGHDK and CDR2 SYGVNS. DNA of the CDR3: TGTGCCAGCAGTGAATCTATTCCAGGTCGCGACATTTTGAACGGTTTCTTT. Translating gives CASSESIPGRDILNGFF. Filled out from reference TRBV25-1 and TRBJ1-1, the complete variable domain reads EADIYQTPRYLVIGTGKKITLECSQTMGHDKMYWYQQDPGMELHLIHYSYGVNSTEKGDLSSESTVSRIRTEHFPLTLESARPSHTSQYLCASSESIPGRDILNGFFGQGTRLTVV.

The rearrangement links TRBV6-5 to TRBJ1-2, with a tentative D call TRBD1 (5 bases). CDR3 length: 16 amino acids. V lost 0 bases to trimming and J lost 7 bases, with 18 bases between them. Germline-derived CDR1 and CDR2 are MNHEY and SVGAGI. CDR3 nucleotide sequence: TGTGCCAGCAGTTACTCGCGTCCGGGGGGGGTTTTTGGCTACACCTTC. Translating gives CASSYSRPGGVFGYTF.

The chain couples TRBV2 to TRBJ2-5; TRBD1 matches 9 bases. Unmatched junction bases numbered 3, after V lost 6 bases and J lost 4 bases. The CDR3 is 13 residues long. Germline CDR1 SNHLY, CDR2 FYNNEI. CDR3 sequence reads: CASSQDRGETQYF. The CDR3, as DNA: TGTGCCAGCAGCCAGGACAGGGGAGAGACCCAGTACTTC.

CDR3 DNA: TGTGCCAGCAGTTATTGGGCTACTAGTCATAATGAGCAGTTCTTC. Translated, it gives CASSYWATSHNEQFF. The rearrangement joins TRBV27 to TRBJ2-1; D is perhaps TRBD2 (5 bases). The V gene's germline CDR1 is MNHEY and CDR2 SMNVEV (reference sequence). CDR3 length equals 15 residues. The ends were cut back, 4 bases at V and 7 bases at J, with 17 bases in the middle.

The V call is TRBV4-3, the J call TRBJ1-4; maybe TRBD1 (5 bases). The CDR3 extends over 14 amino acids. Germline values: CDR1 LGHNA, CDR2 YSLEER. Trimming took off 2 bases at V and 10 bases at J, with 14 bases between the two ends. DNA of the CDR3: TGCGCCAGCAGCCAATCTTCGCCCGGGGGAAAACTGTTTTTT. Translated: CASSQSSPGGKLFF.

V and J are TRBV29-1 and TRBJ1-1; D possibly corresponds to TRBD1 (6 bases). The V gene lost 4 bases and the J gene lost 1 base, with 16 bases spanning the gap. Germline V lookup: CDR1 SQVTM, CDR2 ANQGSEA. CDR3 length: 15 amino acids. The CDR3 DNA is TGCAGCGTTGCTGGGGGCCGTGATTCGAACACTGAAGCTTTCTTT. Its protein is CSVAGGRDSNTEAFF.

The chain uses TRBV9 and TRBJ2-5; D possibly corresponds to TRBD2 (5 bases). The CDR3 extends over 15 amino acids. From germline, CDR1 is SGDLS and CDR2 YYNGEE. V dropped 5 bases and J dropped 1 base, with 15 bases sitting between them. In DNA, the CDR3 is TGTGCCAGCAGTTTAAGACCGGGAAGCCAAGAGACCCAGTACTTC. Translated, it gives CASSLRPGSQETQYF. Full variable domain (missing parts from reference TRBV9 and TRBJ2-5): DSGVTQTPKHLITATGQRVTLRCSPRSGDLSVYWYQQSLDQGLQFLIQYYNGEERAKGNILERFSAQQFPDLHSELNLSSLELGDSALYFCASSLRPGSQETQYFGPGTRLLVL.